A selection of T cell receptor beta chains follows, all from one sample in a study of cytomegalovirus exposure and HLA in healthy donors. The repertoire was sequenced with immunoSEQ multiplex PCR; TCRdb's copy has only in-frame clones and lacks some. The data show a few hundred thousand clones, with about three quarters seen just once and 15% to 18% held by the top ten. Input material: PBMCs. The origin of the receptors is a man between 35 and 55 years old in good health and CMV-seronegative. CDR3s include the opening cysteine and the closing phenylalanine or tryptophan. A D gene is named only where the DNA matches it firmly. Expanded clones get a size class; other rows say once, few or many, or leave the size out.

V	D	length	size	J	CDR3	DNA
TRBV7-3	TRBD1	15	NA	TRBJ1-1	CASSLTPTGATEAFF	TGTGCCAGCAGCTTAACGCCCACAGGGGCCACTGAAGCTTTCTTT
TRBV4-1	NA	16	NA	TRBJ1-1	CASSQDGSRVWTEAFF	TGCGCCAGCAGCCAAGACGGAAGCAGGGTATGGACTGAAGCTTTCTTT
TRBV18	NA	16	NA	TRBJ1-1	CASSPMPPGKWPEAFF	TGTGCCAGCTCACCGATGCCTCCAGGAAAATGGCCTGAAGCTTTCTTT
TRBV4-2	TRBD2	15	NA	TRBJ2-7	CASSQVSGGSSEQYF	TGTGCCAGCAGCCAAGTTTCGGGAGGTTCCTCCGAGCAGTACTTC
TRBV4-3	TRBD1	16	NA	TRBJ2-5	CASSQDLRGTGETQYF	TGCGCCAGCAGCCAAGATCTTCGGGGGACAGGAGAGACCCAGTACTTC
TRBV7-8	NA	14	once	TRBJ2-2	CASSLGTNTGELFF	TGTGCCAGCAGCTTAGGCACTAACACCGGGGAGCTGTTTTTT
TRBV6-1	NA	10	NA	TRBJ2-1	CASRDSVEFF	TGTGCCAGCAGGGACTCCGTGGAGTTCTTC
TRBV30	TRBD1	15	NA	TRBJ1-1	CAWRQGARLSTEAFF	TGTGCCTGGAGACAGGGGGCGAGATTGAGCACTGAAGCTTTCTTT
TRBV6-1	NA	14	NA	TRBJ2-5	CASSEAGAVETQYF	TGTGCCAGCAGTGAAGCGGGAGCGGTAGAGACCCAGTACTTC
TRBV2	TRBD2	15	NA	TRBJ2-3	CASSSLAGGTDTQYF	TGTGCCAGCAGTAGTCTAGCGGGGGGAACAGATACGCAGTATTTT
TRBV5-6	NA	14	NA	TRBJ1-2	CASSLSGTGYGYTF	TGTGCCAGCAGCTTAAGCGGGACGGGCTATGGCTACACCTTC
TRBV18	NA	14	NA	TRBJ2-7	CASSQTPVSYEQYF	TGTGCCAGCTCACAAACCCCAGTCTCCTACGAGCAGTACTTC
TRBV5-1	NA	13	NA	TRBJ1-5	CASSPERGGPQHF	TGCGCCAGCAGCCCCGAACGGGGTGGGCCCCAGCATTTT
TRBV11-2	NA	15	NA	TRBJ2-7	CASSPGAARGNEQYF	TGTGCCAGCAGCCCAGGGGCCGCCCGAGGCAACGAGCAGTACTTC
TRBV25-1	TRBD1	15	once	TRBJ1-2	CASSRTLRDRDGYTF	TGTGCCAGCAGTCGTACTCTCCGGGACAGGGACGGCTACACCTTC
TRBV7-3	NA	14	NA	TRBJ2-2	CASSSTGGPGELFF	TGTGCCAGCAGTTCCACCGGAGGTCCCGGGGAGCTGTTTTTT
TRBV20-1	NA	11	NA	TRBJ1-1	CAGELGTEAFF	TGCGCTGGGGAGTTGGGCACTGAAGCTTTCTTT
TRBV7-8	NA	13	NA	TRBJ2-7	CASSSQGSYEQYF	TGTGCCAGCAGCAGCCAGGGGAGCTACGAGCAGTACTTC
TRBV6-1	TRBD2	18	NA	TRBJ2-1	CASSEAGAGGRSYNEQFF	TGTGCAAGCAGTGAAGCGGGAGCGGGGGGGCGCTCCTACAATGAGCAGTTCTTC
TRBV12-5	NA	16	few	TRBJ2-2	CASGRTGSWGTGELFF	TGTGCTAGTGGACGAACAGGGAGTTGGGGCACCGGGGAGCTGTTTTTT
TRBV15	TRBD1	15	NA	TRBJ1-3	CATSPKGATGNTIYF	TGTGCCACCAGCCCGAAGGGGGCGACTGGAAACACCATATATTTT
TRBV18	NA	13	NA	TRBJ2-7	CASSLTRSYEQYF	TGTGCCAGCTCACTTACTCGCTCCTACGAGCAGTACTTC
TRBV6-1	NA	11	many	TRBJ2-7	CASSEGRSQYF	TGTGCCAGCAGTGAAGGAAGGAGTCAGTACTTC
TRBV2	NA	13	NA	TRBJ1-6	CALQRGFNSPLHF	TGTGCCCTACAGCGGGGTTTTAATTCACCCCTCCACTTT
TRBV7-9	TRBD1	18	NA	TRBJ1-2	CASSSYLGTGGRGHGYTF	TGTGCCAGCAGCTCATATCTCGGGACAGGGGGGCGAGGACATGGCTACACCTTC
TRBV4-1	NA	15	NA	TRBJ1-3	CASSQDRVSGNTIYF	TGCGCCAGCAGCCAAGACAGGGTCTCTGGAAACACCATATATTTT
TRBV5-1	TRBD1	15	NA	TRBJ2-7	CASSLWDSAVGEQYF	TGCGCCAGCAGCTTATGGGACAGCGCTGTGGGCGAGCAGTACTTC
TRBV5-4	TRBD1	16	NA	TRBJ2-3	CASSVGDRGRSDTQYF	TGTGCCAGCAGCGTAGGGGACAGGGGGCGCTCAGATACGCAGTATTTT
TRBV7-2	NA	19	NA	TRBJ1-2	CASSSRGKTGRVSNYGYTF	TGTGCCAGCAGCTCCCGTGGGAAGACAGGCCGGGTGTCTAACTATGGCTACACCTTC
TRBV7-9	NA	15	NA	TRBJ2-7	CASSPTLGAAYEQYF	TGTGCCAGCAGCCCCACATTGGGGGCGGCCTACGAGCAGTACTTC
TRBV27	NA	17	NA	TRBJ1-6	CASSLTSRSSYNSPLHF	TGTGCCAGCAGTTTAACCTCTAGGAGCTCCTATAATTCACCCCTCCACTTT
TRBV7-8	TRBD2	16	NA	TRBJ2-7	CASSSGGLAGAYEQYF	TGTGCCAGCAGCTCAGGAGGACTAGCGGGAGCCTACGAGCAGTACTTC
TRBV19	TRBD1	15	NA	TRBJ1-4	CASSPGQGSNEKLFF	TGTGCCAGTTCCCCGGGACAGGGGTCTAATGAAAAACTGTTTTTT
TRBV6-5	NA	14	NA	TRBJ1-3	CASSQGYSGNTIYF	TGTGCCAGCAGTCAGGGGTACTCTGGAAACACCATATATTTT
TRBV10-2	NA	14	NA	TRBJ2-2	CATAQTARTGELFF	TGCGCCACCGCTCAGACAGCGCGGACCGGGGAGCTGTTTTTT
TRBV28	TRBD1	15	NA	TRBJ2-2	CASSARDRPTGELFF	TGTGCCAGCAGTGCCCGGGACAGACCCACCGGGGAGCTGTTTTTT
TRBV7-9	TRBD2	15	NA	TRBJ2-5	CASSLVPSGAETQYF	TGTGCCAGCAGCTTAGTGCCTAGCGGGGCAGAGACCCAGTACTTC
TRBV15	TRBD2	14	NA	TRBJ2-1	CATSPRTSTPGQFF	TGTGCCACCAGCCCTCGGACTAGCACACCGGGGCAGTTCTTC
TRBV27	NA	18	NA	TRBJ2-3	CASSSLTPVARSTDTQYF	TGTGCCAGCAGTTCACTCACCCCTGTAGCGAGGAGCACAGATACGCAGTATTTT
TRBV7-3	TRBD2	14	NA	TRBJ2-7	CASSPGLAGDEQYF	TGTGCCAGCAGCCCGGGACTAGCGGGGGACGAGCAGTACTTC
TRBV7-2	TRBD1	18	NA	TRBJ1-1	CASSLRTGTGRRNTEAFF	TGTGCCAGCAGCTTACGAACCGGGACAGGGAGAAGGAACACTGAAGCTTTCTTT
TRBV7-6	TRBD1	14	NA	TRBJ2-7	CASSLDRGRYEQYF	TGTGCCAGCAGCTTGGACAGGGGTCGTTACGAGCAGTACTTC
TRBV14	NA	14	NA	TRBJ2-7	CASSRATLRAEQYF	TGTGCCAGCAGCCGAGCCACCCTCCGTGCCGAGCAGTACTTC
TRBV19	TRBD2	19	NA	TRBJ2-2	CASSIEFGLAGRLTGELFF	TGTGCCAGTAGTATTGAATTCGGACTAGCGGGAAGGTTGACCGGGGAGCTGTTTTTT
TRBV5-1	NA	13	NA	TRBJ1-5	CASSLTGNQPQHF	TGCGCCAGCAGCTTGACAGGGAATCAGCCCCAGCATTTT
TRBV15	TRBD2	14	NA	TRBJ2-3	CATSSRGGGDTQYF	TGTGCCACCAGCAGTCGGGGGGGCGGGGATACGCAGTATTTT
TRBV5-1	NA	16	once	TRBJ1-5	CASSPIPAGGGQPQHF	TGCGCCAGCAGCCCGATCCCCGCGGGGGGCGGACAGCCCCAGCATTTT